This entry describes one T cell receptor beta chain. Its specific antigen is unknown. The sample holds no much larger clone one base away, and base qualities are not on file. The record originates from a study of blood T cell repertoires in COVID-19 (dated by TCRdb to between 2020 and 2021). Broadly, across the study: The collaborator samples originated in the United States, Italy and Spain and spanned the acute and convalescent phases of COVID-19. The prospective study material was composed of cDNA or gDNA derived from T cells, B-cell-depleted T cells, or PBMCs. The dataset comprised deeply sampled blood TCRbeta repertoires from subjects exposed to, actively infected with, or recovered from COVID-19. The repertoires were made available in a free public database intended to serve as a resource for research on the immune response to SARS-CoV-2. The samples were drawn from the first 160 participants of the ongoing ImmuneRACE study and from 1,254 subjects provided by 6 global collaborators. Nearly every sample came with metadata listing a de-identified subject ID, COVID-19 status, age in years and sex. HLA class I and class II types, where available, came from metadata supplied by the sample provider rather than from assay-based typing. Overall study outcomes, separate from this receptor: The amount of clinical and demographic metadata varied by source and participant and was provided uncurated.

Participants in the prospective study were aged about 18 to 95 years, lived in about two dozen United States geographic areas, and enrolled through a virtual design. In the prospective study, participants were assigned to cohorts based on the clinical history participants reported in a screening survey and a study questionnaire. Recovered participants in ImmuneRACE Cohort 3 were defined by two consecutive negative NP/OP PCR tests, clearance by a healthcare professional, or resolution of symptoms. In the prospective study, whole blood, serum and a nasopharyngeal or oropharyngeal swab were collected from each participant by mobile phlebotomists. Prospective study participants could optionally give additional blood draws and questionnaires over a 2-month period. Before DNA extraction, prospective study blood samples were shipped either frozen or at room temperature. TCRbeta CDR3 regions were amplified from genomic DNA by means of the immunoSEQ Assay, a bias-controlled multiplex PCR. As for the original processing: The number of nucleated cells in each sample was estimated by amplification of reference gene primers within the assay. To quantify the absolute abundance of each unique TCRbeta CDR3 rearrangement, sequence reads were collapsed and filtered. For each sample, productive Simpson clonality was calculated as the square root of Simpson's diversity index over productive rearrangements. The clones in this table, taken by TCRdb from immuneACCESS, are in-frame only. Not every clone is retained; where verified, under half of the shortfall comes from an unresolved V gene, and the cause of the rest is unknown. The D gene and trimming were derived from the DNA, and the V and J assignments and clone size from that table. Across this sample there are a few hundred thousand clones, with approximately 85% seen only once. The top ten clonotypes cover under 2.5% of the sample.

The CDR3 runs 15 residues from the cysteine to the phenylalanine. Only the CDR3 portion is preserved as DNA: 45 bases, with reading frame beginning at the first base. V lost 6 bases and J lost 4 bases; the stretch between them is 16 bases long. CDR1 and CDR2 (MNHNY, SVGAGI) derive from the germline V gene (reference sequence). Source material: PBMCs or T cells enriched from blood (not recorded which). This TCR derives from a woman in her fifties or sixties who had recovered from COVID-19. The chain is assembled from TRBV6-6 and TRBJ1-5; D gene: possibly TRBD1, on 5 matching bases. The nucleotide sequence is TGTGCCAGCAGAGACCCCACTGGGGCTAATCAGCCCCAGCATTTT. This yields the protein CASRDPTGANQPQHF.